The rows below give T cell receptor beta chains drawn from one sample of a study of memory CD8 T cells in hepatitis C reinfection. The table came from immunoSEQ multiplex PCR; TCRdb's copy has only in-frame clones and leaves some out. The table records approximately 52,000 clones, 89% of them present only once. The sequenced sample consisted of naive CD8+ T cells sorted from blood. The receptor source for this set is a man aged 18 to 30 with hepatitis C virus infection. The CDR3 runs from the conserved cysteine through the conserved F or W. Each record gives: V gene, clone size, J gene, D gene, CDR3 protein, CDR3 DNA. The D gene is left open where the match is weak. A clone size is listed for some rows: how often the clone was seen (once, few, many), or a class if it is expanded.

TRBV7-3	.	TRBJ1-3	.	CASSSVTGPGNTIYF	TGTGCCAGCAGCTCCGTGACAGGACCTGGAAACACCATATATTTT
TRBV6-4	.	TRBJ1-5	TRBD1	CASSGTGTGEDSNQPQHF	TGTGCCAGCAGTGGGACGGGGACAGGGGAAGATAGCAATCAGCCCCAGCATTTT
TRBV6-5	.	TRBJ2-7	TRBD1	CASSYSVTGSSYEQYF	TGTGCCAGCAGTTACTCGGTGACAGGGAGCTCCTACGAGCAGTACTTC
TRBV9	.	TRBJ2-6	.	CASSAPTDLSGANVLTF	TGTGCCAGCAGCGCACCGACAGACCTCTCTGGGGCCAACGTCCTGACTTTC
TRBV14	once	TRBJ2-7	.	CASSQQGYEQYF	TGTGCCAGCAGCCAGCAGGGATACGAGCAGTACTTC
TRBV6-1	few	TRBJ2-7	TRBD1	CASSAGQRHYEQYF	TGTGCCAGCAGTGCGGGACAGCGACACTACGAGCAGTACTTC
TRBV7-9	.	TRBJ2-3	TRBD2	CASSYLAGGADTQYF	TGTGCCAGCAGCTACCTAGCGGGAGGGGCAGATACGCAGTATTTT
TRBV13	.	TRBJ2-1	TRBD1	CASSSRTGGINEQFF	TGTGCCAGCAGCTCTAGGACAGGGGGCATTAATGAGCAGTTCTTC
TRBV27	.	TRBJ1-6	TRBD1	CASTQTGGYNSPLHF	TGTGCCAGCACCCAAACAGGGGGCTATAATTCCCCCCTCCACTTT
TRBV29-1	once	TRBJ2-2	.	CSVEQGTTGELFF	TGCAGCGTGGAGCAGGGTACCACCGGGGAGCTGTTTTTT
TRBV19	.	TRBJ2-7	TRBD1	CASSPSDRGQYEQYF	TGTGCCAGTAGTCCCTCGGACAGGGGGCAATACGAGCAGTACTTC
TRBV20-1	.	TRBJ2-7	TRBD2	CSALGTSEQYF	TGCAGTGCCTTGGGGACTAGCGAGCAGTACTTC
TRBV19	.	TRBJ2-2	TRBD1	CASSMKGGAYGELFF	TGTGCCAGTAGTATGAAAGGGGGCGCGTACGGGGAGCTGTTTTTT
TRBV7-9	.	TRBJ2-1	.	CASRTRDSLYNEQFF	TGTGCCAGCAGAACCCGGGACTCTCTCTACAATGAGCAGTTCTTC
TRBV5-4	.	TRBJ2-2	.	CASSLVPGQNTGELFF	TGTGCCAGCAGCTTGGTTCCGGGACAGAACACCGGGGAGCTGTTTTTT
TRBV10-3	.	TRBJ2-1	TRBD1	CAISEFGDRDMSYNEQFF	TGTGCCATCAGTGAGTTTGGGGACAGGGATATGTCCTACAATGAGCAGTTCTTC
TRBV19	once	TRBJ2-7	TRBD1	CASSIGQGEVYEQYF	TGTGCCAGTAGTATTGGGCAGGGGGAAGTGTACGAGCAGTACTTC
TRBV7-2	.	TRBJ2-3	TRBD2	CASSPLAGAFTDTQYF	TGTGCCAGCAGCCCACTAGCGGGGGCCTTCACAGATACGCAGTATTTT
TRBV28	.	TRBJ1-6	.	CASSPDRRAAYNSPLHF	TGTGCCAGCAGTCCGGATCGGAGGGCCGCCTATAATTCACCCCTCCACTTT
TRBV4-1	few	TRBJ2-2	TRBD2	CASSLRFGLAGGYDGELFF	TGCGCCAGCAGCCTCCGGTTCGGACTAGCGGGAGGCTATGACGGGGAGCTGTTTTTT
TRBV19	.	TRBJ1-2	.	CASSIGEAAGYTF	TGTGCCAGTAGTATTGGGGAGGCGGCCGGCTACACCTTC
TRBV6-1	.	TRBJ2-5	.	CASSDYHFGETQYF	TGTGCCAGCAGTGATTACCACTTCGGAGAGACCCAGTACTTC
TRBV4-1	.	TRBJ2-2	TRBD2	CASSPGLAGAGELFF	TGCGCCAGCAGTCCGGGACTAGCGGGAGCCGGGGAGCTGTTTTTT
TRBV2	.	TRBJ2-1	TRBD2	CASSEAPSGIILTRNNEQFF	TGTGCCAGCAGTGAAGCGCCTAGCGGGATCATCCTAACGCGGAACAATGAGCAGTTCTTC
TRBV29-1	.	TRBJ2-7	.	CSAIRAPGHLSSYEQYF	TGCAGCGCCATAAGGGCCCCCGGACACCTTAGCTCCTACGAGCAGTACTTC
TRBV7-2	once	TRBJ2-7	.	CASSPGVTGRYF	TGTGCCAGCAGTCCTGGAGTCACGGGAAGGTACTTC
TRBV11-2	.	TRBJ2-3	.	CASSLDQGADTQYF	TGTGCCAGCAGCTTAGACCAGGGTGCAGATACGCAGTATTTT
TRBV6-1	.	TRBJ2-1	TRBD2	CASQGLANEQFF	TGTGCCAGCCAGGGACTAGCGAATGAGCAGTTCTTC
TRBV19	.	TRBJ2-7	TRBD2	CASSVFAGGSYEQYF	TGTGCCAGTAGTGTCTTTGCGGGAGGCTCCTACGAGCAGTACTTC
TRBV5-6	.	TRBJ2-3	.	CASSLAESTDTQYF	TGTGCCAGCAGCTTAGCGGAGAGCACAGATACGCAGTATTTT
TRBV27	.	TRBJ2-1	TRBD1	CASSLTGQGLYNEQFF	TGTGCCAGCAGTTTGACGGGACAGGGTCTCTACAATGAGCAGTTCTTC
TRBV4-1	.	TRBJ1-4	TRBD1	CASSHLQGAGEKLFF	TGCGCCAGCAGCCACCTACAGGGGGCGGGTGAAAAACTGTTTTTT
TRBV7-8	.	TRBJ2-7	.	CASSLEGGDPGQYF	TGTGCCAGCAGCTTAGAGGGCGGGGATCCGGGACAGTACTTC
TRBV5-6	.	TRBJ2-2	.	CASRDISTGELFF	TGTGCCAGCCGGGACATTAGCACCGGGGAGCTGTTTTTT
TRBV13	.	TRBJ2-1	TRBD2	CASSHPLAGAYNEQFF	TGTGCCAGCAGCCATCCACTAGCGGGAGCCTACAATGAGCAGTTCTTC
TRBV15	.	TRBJ2-3	.	CATSRERTATSGTQYF	TGTGCCACCAGCAGAGAGAGGACAGCGACTTCGGGTACGCAGTATTTT
TRBV6-1	.	TRBJ2-5	TRBD2	CASSGPRGLAGGRETQYF	TGTGCCAGCAGTGGTCCCAGGGGCCTAGCGGGAGGACGAGAGACCCAGTACTTC
TRBV30	.	TRBJ1-4	.	CAWSGGNEKLFF	TGTGCCTGGAGTGGAGGGAATGAAAAACTGTTTTTT
TRBV29-1	once	TRBJ1-3	.	CSVVSGSGNTIYF	TGCAGCGTTGTCTCGGGCTCTGGAAACACCATATATTTT
TRBV27	.	TRBJ2-3	TRBD2	CASSGTSGYSSTDTQYF	TGTGCCAGCAGTGGGACTAGCGGTTATTCTAGCACAGATACGCAGTATTTT